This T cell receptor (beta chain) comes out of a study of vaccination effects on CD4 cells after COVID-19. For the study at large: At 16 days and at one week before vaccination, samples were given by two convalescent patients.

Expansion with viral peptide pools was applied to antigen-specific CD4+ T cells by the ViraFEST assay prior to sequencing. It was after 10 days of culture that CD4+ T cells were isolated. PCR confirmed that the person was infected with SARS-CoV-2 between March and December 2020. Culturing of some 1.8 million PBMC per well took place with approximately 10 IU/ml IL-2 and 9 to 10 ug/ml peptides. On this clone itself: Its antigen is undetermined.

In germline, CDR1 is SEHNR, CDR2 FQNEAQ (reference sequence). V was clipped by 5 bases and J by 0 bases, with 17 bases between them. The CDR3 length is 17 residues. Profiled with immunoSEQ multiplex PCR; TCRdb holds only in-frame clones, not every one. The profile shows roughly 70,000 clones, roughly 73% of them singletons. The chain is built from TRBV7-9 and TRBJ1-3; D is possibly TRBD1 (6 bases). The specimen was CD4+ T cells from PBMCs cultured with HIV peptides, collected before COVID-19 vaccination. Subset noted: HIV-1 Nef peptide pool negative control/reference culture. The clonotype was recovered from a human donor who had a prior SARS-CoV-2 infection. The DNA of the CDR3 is TGTGCCAGCAGCCGCGGTGTACAGGGATCCTCTGGAAACACCATATATTTT. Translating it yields CASSRGVQGSSGNTIYF.